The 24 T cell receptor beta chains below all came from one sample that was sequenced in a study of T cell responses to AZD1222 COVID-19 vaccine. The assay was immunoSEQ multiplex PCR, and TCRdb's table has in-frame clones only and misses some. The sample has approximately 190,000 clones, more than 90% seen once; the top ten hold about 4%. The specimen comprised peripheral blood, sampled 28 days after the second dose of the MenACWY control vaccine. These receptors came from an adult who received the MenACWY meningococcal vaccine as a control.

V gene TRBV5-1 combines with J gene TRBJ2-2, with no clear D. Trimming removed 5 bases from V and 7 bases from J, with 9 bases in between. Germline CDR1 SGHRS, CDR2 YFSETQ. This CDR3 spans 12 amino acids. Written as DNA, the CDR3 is TGCGCCAGCAGGGCCCTGAACGGGGAGCTGTTTTTT. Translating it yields CASRALNGELFF.

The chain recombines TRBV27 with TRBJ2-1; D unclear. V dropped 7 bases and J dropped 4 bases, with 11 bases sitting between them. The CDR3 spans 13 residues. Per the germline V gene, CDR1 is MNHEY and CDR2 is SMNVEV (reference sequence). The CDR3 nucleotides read TGTGCCAGCAAGGTTTGGGGATACAATGAGCAGTTCTTC. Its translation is CASKVWGYNEQFF.

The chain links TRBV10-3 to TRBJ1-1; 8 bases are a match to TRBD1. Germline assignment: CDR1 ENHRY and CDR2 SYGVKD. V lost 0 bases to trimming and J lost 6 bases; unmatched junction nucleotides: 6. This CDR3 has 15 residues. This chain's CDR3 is CAISESRQGRAEAFF. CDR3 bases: TGTGCCATCAGTGAGTCTCGACAGGGGAGGGCTGAAGCTTTCTTT.

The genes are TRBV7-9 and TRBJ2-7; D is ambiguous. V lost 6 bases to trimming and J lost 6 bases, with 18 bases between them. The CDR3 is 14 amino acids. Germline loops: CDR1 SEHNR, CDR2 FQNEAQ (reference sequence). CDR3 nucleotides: TGTGCCAGCAGTTCGGCCCTGGGCCCTTCCGAGCAGTACTTC. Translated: CASSSALGPSEQYF.

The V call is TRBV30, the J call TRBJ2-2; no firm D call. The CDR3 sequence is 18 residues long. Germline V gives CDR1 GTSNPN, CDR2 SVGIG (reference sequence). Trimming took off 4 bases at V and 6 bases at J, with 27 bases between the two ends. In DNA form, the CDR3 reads TGTGCCTGGACCATCACTCGGCGCGGCCGACCCGTTTCCGGGGAGCTGTTTTTT. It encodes CAWTITRRGRPVSGELFF.

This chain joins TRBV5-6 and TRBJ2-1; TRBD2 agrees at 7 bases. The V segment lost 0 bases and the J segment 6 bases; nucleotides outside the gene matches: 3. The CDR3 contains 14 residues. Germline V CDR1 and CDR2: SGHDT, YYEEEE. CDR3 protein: CASSLVGGINEQFF. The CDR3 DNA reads TGTGCCAGCAGCTTGGTGGGAGGGATCAATGAGCAGTTCTTC.

The CDR3, as DNA: TGTGCCAGCGACCATGAGCAGTTCTTC. Translating gives CASDHEQFF. J is TRBJ2-1 and V is TRBV24-1; no firm D call. V lost 11 bases and J 8 bases, leaving 6 bases between the germline ends. Germline values: CDR1 KGHDR, CDR2 SFDVKD. The CDR3 has 9 residues.

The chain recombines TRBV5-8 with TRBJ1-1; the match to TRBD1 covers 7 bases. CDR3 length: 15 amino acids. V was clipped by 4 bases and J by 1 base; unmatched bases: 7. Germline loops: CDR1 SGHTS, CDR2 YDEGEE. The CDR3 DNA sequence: TGTGCCAGCAGCGGAGAAGGGACAGCGAACACTGAAGCTTTCTTT. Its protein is CASSGEGTANTEAFF. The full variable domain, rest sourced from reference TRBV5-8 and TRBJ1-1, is EAGVTQSPTHLIKTRGQQATLRCSPISGHTSVYWYQQALGLGLQFLLWYDEGEERNRGNFPPRFSGRQFPNYSSELNVNALELEDSALYLCASSGEGTANTEAFFGQGTRLTVV.

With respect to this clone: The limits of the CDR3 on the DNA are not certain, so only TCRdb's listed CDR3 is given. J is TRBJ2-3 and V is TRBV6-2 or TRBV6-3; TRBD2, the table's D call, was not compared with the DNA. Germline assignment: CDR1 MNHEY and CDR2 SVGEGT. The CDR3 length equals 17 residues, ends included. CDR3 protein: CASSSSGGAGARDTQYF.

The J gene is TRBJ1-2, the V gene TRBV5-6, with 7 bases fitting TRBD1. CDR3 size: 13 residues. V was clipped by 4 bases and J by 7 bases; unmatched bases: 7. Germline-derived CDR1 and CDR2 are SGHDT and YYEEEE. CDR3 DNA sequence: TGTGCCAGCAGCCACGACAGGGCGGGTGGCTACACCTTC. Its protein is CASSHDRAGGYTF.

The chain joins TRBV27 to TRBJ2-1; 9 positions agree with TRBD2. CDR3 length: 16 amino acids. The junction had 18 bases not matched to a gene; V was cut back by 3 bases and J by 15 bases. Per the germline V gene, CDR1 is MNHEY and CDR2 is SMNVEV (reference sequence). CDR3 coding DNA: TGTGCCAGCAGTTTCGGGGCTAGCGGGATTCCTAAAGGGCGGTTCTTC. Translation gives CASSFGASGIPKGRFF.

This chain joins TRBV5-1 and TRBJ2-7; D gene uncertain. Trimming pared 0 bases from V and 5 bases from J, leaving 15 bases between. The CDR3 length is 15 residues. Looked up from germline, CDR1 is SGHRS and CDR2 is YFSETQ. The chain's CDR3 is CASSLARPPVDEQYF. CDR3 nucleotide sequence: TGCGCCAGCAGCTTGGCCCGGCCTCCTGTAGACGAGCAGTACTTC.

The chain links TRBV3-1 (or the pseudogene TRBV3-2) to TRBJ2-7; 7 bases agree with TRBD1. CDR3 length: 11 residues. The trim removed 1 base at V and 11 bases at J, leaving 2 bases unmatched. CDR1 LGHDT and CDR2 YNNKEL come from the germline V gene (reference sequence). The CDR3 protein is CASSQGQGEYF. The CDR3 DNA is TGTGCCAGCAGCCAAGGTCAGGGGGAGTACTTC.

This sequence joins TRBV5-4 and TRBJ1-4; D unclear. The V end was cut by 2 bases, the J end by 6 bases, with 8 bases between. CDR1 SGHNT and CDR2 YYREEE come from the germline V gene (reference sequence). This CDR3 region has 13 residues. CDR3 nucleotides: TGTGCCAGCAGCTTCAATCTCGATGAAAAACTGTTTTTT. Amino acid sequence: CASSFNLDEKLFF. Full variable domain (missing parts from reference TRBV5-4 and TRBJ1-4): ETGVTQSPTHLIKTRGQQVTLRCSSQSGHNTVSWYQQALGQGPQFIFQYYREEENGRGNFPPRFSGLQFPNYSSELNVNALELDDSALYLCASSFNLDEKLFFGSGTQLSVL.

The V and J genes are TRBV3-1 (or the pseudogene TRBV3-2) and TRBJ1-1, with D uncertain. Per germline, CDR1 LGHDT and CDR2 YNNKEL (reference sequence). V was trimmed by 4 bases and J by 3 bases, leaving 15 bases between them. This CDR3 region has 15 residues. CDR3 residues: CASSPVAGGYTEAFF. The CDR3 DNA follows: TGTGCCAGCAGCCCTGTGGCAGGCGGGTACACTGAAGCTTTCTTT.

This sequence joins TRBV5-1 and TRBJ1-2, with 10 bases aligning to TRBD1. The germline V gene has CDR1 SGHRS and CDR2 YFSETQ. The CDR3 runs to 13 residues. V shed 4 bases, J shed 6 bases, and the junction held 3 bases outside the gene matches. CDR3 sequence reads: CASSTGTGDGYTF. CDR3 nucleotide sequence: TGCGCCAGCAGCACCGGGACAGGGGATGGCTACACCTTC.

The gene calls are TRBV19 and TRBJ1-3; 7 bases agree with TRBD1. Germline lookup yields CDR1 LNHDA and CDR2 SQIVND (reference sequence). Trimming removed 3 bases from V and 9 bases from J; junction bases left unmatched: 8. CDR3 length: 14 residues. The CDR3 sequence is CASSIVGTAATIYF. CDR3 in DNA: TGTGCCAGTAGTATCGTGGGGACAGCGGCCACCATATATTTT.

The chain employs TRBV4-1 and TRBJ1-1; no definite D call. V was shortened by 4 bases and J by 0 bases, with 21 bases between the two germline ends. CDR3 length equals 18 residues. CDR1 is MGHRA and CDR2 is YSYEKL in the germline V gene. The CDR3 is CASSPTSGIQPMNTEAFF. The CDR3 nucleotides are TGCGCCAGCAGCCCAACCTCGGGGATTCAACCCATGAACACTGAAGCTTTCTTT.

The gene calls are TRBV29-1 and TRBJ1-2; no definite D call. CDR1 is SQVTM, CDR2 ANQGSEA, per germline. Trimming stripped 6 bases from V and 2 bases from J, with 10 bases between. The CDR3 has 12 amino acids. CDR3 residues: CSVEGENYGYTF. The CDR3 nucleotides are TGCAGCGTCGAGGGAGAGAACTATGGCTACACCTTC.

The CDR3 coding sequence is TGTGCCAGCAGCTTAGTCCCGGGACAGGCGAACACTGAAGCTTTCTTT. Residues: CASSLVPGQANTEAFF. This chain uses TRBV7-2 with TRBJ1-1; 8 bases align to TRBD1. From germline, CDR1 is SGHTA and CDR2 FQGNSA. Trimming cost V 1 base and J 1 base; bases outside gene matches: 5. The CDR3 contains 16 residues.

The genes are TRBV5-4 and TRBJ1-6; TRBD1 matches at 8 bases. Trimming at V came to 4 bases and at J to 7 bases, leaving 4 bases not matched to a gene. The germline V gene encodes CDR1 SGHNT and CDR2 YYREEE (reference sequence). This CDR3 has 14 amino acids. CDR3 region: CASSVDRANSPLHF. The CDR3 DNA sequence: TGTGCCAGCAGCGTGGACAGGGCGAATTCACCCCTCCACTTT. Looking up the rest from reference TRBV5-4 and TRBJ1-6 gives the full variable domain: ETGVTQSPTHLIKTRGQQVTLRCSSQSGHNTVSWYQQALGQGPQFIFQYYREEENGRGNFPPRFSGLQFPNYSSELNVNALELDDSALYLCASSVDRANSPLHFGNGTRLTVT.

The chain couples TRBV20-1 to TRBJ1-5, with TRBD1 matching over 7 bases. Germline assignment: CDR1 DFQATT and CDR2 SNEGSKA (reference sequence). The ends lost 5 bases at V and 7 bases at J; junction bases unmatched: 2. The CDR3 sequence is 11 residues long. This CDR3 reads CSAAQGQPQHF. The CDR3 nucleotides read TGCAGTGCTGCACAGGGGCAGCCCCAGCATTTT.

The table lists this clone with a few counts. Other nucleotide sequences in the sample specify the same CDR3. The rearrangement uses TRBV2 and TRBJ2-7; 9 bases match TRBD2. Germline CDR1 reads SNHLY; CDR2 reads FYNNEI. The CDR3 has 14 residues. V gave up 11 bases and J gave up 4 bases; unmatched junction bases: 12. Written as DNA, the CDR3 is TGTGCCGCGAGGGGGCGGGAGGGCCAGTACGAGCAGTACTTC. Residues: CAARGREGQYEQYF.

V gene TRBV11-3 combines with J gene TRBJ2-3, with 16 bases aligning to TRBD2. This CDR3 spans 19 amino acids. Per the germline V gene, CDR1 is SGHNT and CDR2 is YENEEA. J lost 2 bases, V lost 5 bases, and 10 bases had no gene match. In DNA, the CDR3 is TGTGCCAGCAGCCCGCCTGGGACTAGCGGGAGGGAGGACACAGATACGCAGTATTTT. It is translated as CASSPPGTSGREDTDTQYF.